The 26 T cell receptor beta chains reported below all come from one sample, sequenced in a study of cytomegalovirus exposure and HLA in healthy donors. Primers for the PCR totalled 60 Vbeta and 13 Jbeta. The data were produced by immunoSEQ multiplex PCR, yet TCRdb's version contains in-frame clones alone and is incomplete. Of roughly 100,000 clones in the sample, less than 85% were seen once. Material: PBMCs. Source of these receptors: a man in his forties in good health and CMV-seropositive.

This chain uses TRBV5-4 with TRBJ2-5; 11 bases line up with TRBD2. Germline CDR1 and CDR2: SGHNT and YYREEE (reference sequence). The CDR3 covers 16 residues. The V segment lost 4 bases and the J segment 5 bases; nucleotides outside the gene matches: 10. CDR3 sequence reads: CASSPGVAGGQETQYF. CDR3 coding DNA: TGTGCCAGCAGCCCCGGAGTAGCGGGGGGGCAGGAGACCCAGTACTTC. Drawing the rest from reference TRBV5-4 and TRBJ2-5, the complete variable domain is ETGVTQSPTHLIKTRGQQVTLRCSSQSGHNTVSWYQQALGQGPQFIFQYYREEENGRGNFPPRFSGLQFPNYSSELNVNALELDDSALYLCASSPGVAGGQETQYFGPGTRLLVL.

Only one count was recorded for this clone. The chain joins TRBV27 to TRBJ1-5, with 10 bases identical to TRBD1. In germline, CDR1 is MNHEY, CDR2 SMNVEV (reference sequence). The V and J ends lost 6 bases and 6 bases, in that order; junction bases with no gene match: 8. This CDR3 is 15 amino acids long. The CDR3 is CASRTGQGSGQPQHF. The CDR3 bases are TGTGCCAGCAGAACGGGACAGGGGAGCGGTCAGCCCCAGCATTTT.

V and J are TRBV7-2 and TRBJ2-4, with 8 bases that match TRBD1. Germline V gene lookup returns CDR1 SGHTA and CDR2 FQGNSA. This CDR3 has 15 amino acids. The V and J ends lost 0 bases and 6 bases, in that order; junction bases with no gene match: 4. The CDR3 sequence: CASSLARQGANIQYF. CDR3 DNA sequence: TGTGCCAGCAGCTTAGCGAGGCAGGGGGCAAACATTCAGTACTTC.

The chain has TRBV29-1 and TRBJ1-2; no definite D call. The germline V gene has CDR1 SQVTM and CDR2 ANQGSEA. Trimming took 4 bases from V and 0 from J, leaving 9 bases between them. The CDR3 extends over 13 amino acids. DNA of the CDR3: TGCAGCGTTGCCACTCACGCTAACTATGGCTACACCTTC. Its translation: CSVATHANYGYTF.

J is TRBJ2-4 and V is TRBV4-2; 9 nucleotides match TRBD2. There are 17 residues in the CDR3. Germline V lookup: CDR1 LGHNA, CDR2 YNFKEQ. V lost 1 base to trimming and J lost 12 bases; unmatched junction nucleotides: 16. CDR3 region: CASSQGSRGGTLDSQYF. CDR3 DNA sequence: TGTGCCAGCAGCCAAGGGTCGCGGGGGGGTACTCTCGACAGTCAGTACTTC.

This clone was counted a single time. Other DNA sequences within the sample encode an identical CDR3. V gene TRBV19 combines with J gene TRBJ1-1; no clear D. Germline assignment: CDR1 LNHDA and CDR2 SQIVND (reference sequence). The V end was cut by 1 base, the J end by 1 base, with 7 bases between. The CDR3 contains 14 residues. The CDR3 region has the DNA TGTGCCAGTAGTATAGGGGGAGGGAACACTGAAGCTTTCTTT. Protein sequence: CASSIGGGNTEAFF.

This clone was recorded once. The chain joins TRBV5-1 to TRBJ2-7; 10 bases align to TRBD2. This CDR3 contains 16 residues. J lost 7 bases, V lost 0 bases, and 10 bases had no gene match. Germline V gene data show CDR1 as SGHRS and CDR2 as YFSETQ. The CDR3 bases are TGCGCCAGCAGCTTGGGTATGTCACTAGCGGGAAGTGAGCAGTACTTC. As protein: CASSLGMSLAGSEQYF.

The chain has TRBV15 and TRBJ2-2; TRBD1 might be the D (6 bases). Per the germline V gene, CDR1 is LNHNV and CDR2 is YYDKDF (reference sequence). This CDR3 has 15 residues. V lost 3 bases to trimming and J lost 4 bases, with 12 bases between them. Here the CDR3 DNA reads TGTGCCACCAGCAGTTTGACAGGCCCCACCGGGGAGCTGTTTTTT. Amino acids: CATSSLTGPTGELFF.

The chain uses TRBV28 and TRBJ2-6; weak D call: TRBD1 (5 bases). The CDR3 is 16 residues long. Germline CDR1 MDHEN, CDR2 SYDVKM. V was clipped by 8 bases and J by 0 bases, with 14 bases between them. The CDR3 sequence is CASGQTATSGANVLTF. The CDR3 coding sequence is TGTGCCAGCGGTCAGACAGCGACCTCTGGGGCCAACGTCCTGACTTTC. Variable domain in full (rest from reference TRBV28 and TRBJ2-6): DVKVTQSSRYLVKRTGEKVFLECVQDMDHENMFWYRQDPGLGLRLIYFSYDVKMKEKGDIPEGYSVSREKKERFSLILESASTNQTSMYLCASGQTATSGANVLTFGAGSRLTVL.

The V gene is TRBV9, the J gene TRBJ2-2; 7 nucleotides align to TRBD2. Unmatched junction bases numbered 6, after V lost 0 bases and J lost 4 bases. CDR1 SGDLS and CDR2 YYNGEE come from the germline V gene. CDR3 length: 16 amino acids. The CDR3: CASSVVSGGATGELFF. CDR3 in DNA: TGTGCCAGCAGCGTAGTTTCGGGGGGAGCCACCGGGGAGCTGTTTTTT.

This clone was observed a single time. The J gene is TRBJ2-2, the V gene TRBV11-2, with TRBD1 matching over 8 bases. V dropped 5 bases and J dropped 5; count of bases not matched to a gene: 7. CDR3 length equals 15 residues. Germline V gene sequence: CDR1 SGHAT, CDR2 FQNNGV. The CDR3 loop is CASSLGQGLTGELFF. In nucleotides, the CDR3 is TGTGCCAGCAGCCTTGGACAGGGCTTGACCGGGGAGCTGTTTTTT.

The V and J genes are TRBV7-3 and TRBJ1-2; TRBD1 is a possible D gene (5 bases). The CDR3 is made up of 13 amino acids. Trimming left V 5 bases short and J 6 bases short, with 13 bases between. Germline V gene data show CDR1 as SGHTA and CDR2 as FQGTGA. CDR3 region: CASSPTRGDGYTF. The CDR3 region has the DNA TGTGCCAGCAGCCCCACCCGGGGGGATGGCTACACCTTC.

This sequence joins TRBV27 and TRBJ2-7, with 9 bases identical to TRBD1. Trimming took 2 bases from V and 6 from J; bases not matched to a gene: 5. Germline-derived CDR1 and CDR2 are MNHEY and SMNVEV (reference sequence). The CDR3 totals 14 residues. Here the CDR3 reads CASSLRDRVGEQYF. CDR3 bases: TGTGCCAGCAGTTTACGGGACAGGGTTGGCGAGCAGTACTTC.

This chain uses TRBV9 with TRBJ1-2, with a possible D match to TRBD1 (6 bases). V was trimmed by 3 bases and J by 5 bases, leaving 17 bases between them. Germline CDR1 and CDR2: SGDLS and YYNGEE. This CDR3 has 15 amino acids. The DNA for the CDR3 is TGTGCCAGCAGCGAAGACAGGCACCCGTCTTATGGCTACACCTTC. Residues: CASSEDRHPSYGYTF.

The V call is TRBV30, the J call TRBJ2-7; TRBD2 aligns across 11 bases. V gave up 3 bases and J gave up 12 bases; unmatched junction bases: 7. The length of the CDR3 is 12 residues. Per germline, CDR1 GTSNPN and CDR2 SVGIG (reference sequence). CDR3 in DNA: TGTGCCTGGAGGAATAGCGGGAGGGCCCCGTACTTC. Amino acids: CAWRNSGRAPYF.

The chain recombines TRBV7-9 with TRBJ2-7; D not resolved. Between the trimmed V and J ends, which lost 5 bases and 5 bases, there was a span of 19 bases. CDR3 length: 15 residues. Germline V gene sequence: CDR1 SEHNR, CDR2 FQNEAQ (reference sequence). Here the CDR3 DNA reads TGTGCCAGCAGCACCTCGAGGAGTTCGTCCGACGAGCAGTACTTC. Protein product: CASSTSRSSSDEQYF.

The chain uses TRBV7-2 and TRBJ2-5, with D perhaps matching TRBD2 (5 bases). The CDR3 is 13 residues long. Germline CDR1 reads SGHTA; CDR2 reads FQGNSA. The germline V and J ends were trimmed by 5 bases and 4 bases, with 11 bases remaining between them. The CDR3 sequence is CASSPGIRETQYF. The CDR3 nucleotides are TGTGCCAGCAGCCCGGGGATCAGAGAGACCCAGTACTTC.

The chain joins TRBV5-6 to TRBJ2-1; no reliable D call. The V and J ends lost 0 bases and 8 bases respectively, with 18 bases between them. Germline V gene lookup returns CDR1 SGHDT and CDR2 YYEEEE. The CDR3 totals 16 residues. CDR3 in amino acids: CASSLDGRAPAHEQFF. CDR3 sequence (DNA): TGTGCCAGCAGCTTGGATGGGCGAGCCCCTGCCCATGAGCAGTTCTTC.

The V and J genes are TRBV11-2 and TRBJ2-3; 14 bases are a match to TRBD2. This CDR3 has 19 residues. Germline V gene data show CDR1 as SGHAT and CDR2 as FQNNGV. The trim removed 3 bases at V and 6 bases at J, leaving 14 bases unmatched. The CDR3 bases are TGTGCCAGCAGCTTCGCCCCCCCGGGACTAGCGGGGGCGGCGGATACGCAGTATTTT. Translated: CASSFAPPGLAGAADTQYF.

The chain uses TRBV27 and TRBJ2-2, with a possible D match to TRBD2 (6 bases). Germline CDR1 is MNHEY and CDR2 is SMNVEV (reference sequence). V was cut by 2 bases and J by 4 bases, with 8 bases left in between. This CDR3 is built from 14 residues. CDR3 residues: CASSLAAGTGELFF. CDR3 DNA: TGTGCCAGCAGTTTAGCAGCGGGCACCGGGGAGCTGTTTTTT.

This clone was seen many times. The chain uses TRBV25-1 and TRBJ2-1, with TRBD1 identical over 12 bases. Germline values: CDR1 MGHDK, CDR2 SYGVNS. The V and J ends lost 1 base and 7 bases, in that order; junction bases with no gene match: 5. The CDR3 sequence is 16 residues long. The CDR3 loop is CASSEWGQGAENEQFF. CDR3 in DNA: TGTGCCAGCAGTGAATGGGGACAGGGGGCTGAAAATGAGCAGTTCTTC.

V gene TRBV7-9 combines with J gene TRBJ2-1, with TRBD2 matching over 9 bases. This CDR3 is 19 amino acids long. The V and J ends lost 2 bases and 0 bases, in that order; junction bases with no gene match: 11. Germline V gene lookup returns CDR1 SEHNR and CDR2 FQNEAQ (reference sequence). The CDR3: CASSLRQGLAPDSYNEQFF. Here the CDR3 DNA reads TGTGCCAGCAGCTTAAGACAGGGACTAGCTCCTGACTCCTACAATGAGCAGTTCTTC.

The V gene is TRBV2, the J gene TRBJ1-2; the D gene is possibly TRBD1 (5 bases). There are 14 residues in the CDR3. Per germline, CDR1 SNHLY and CDR2 FYNNEI. Trimming took 1 base from V and 5 from J, leaving 11 bases between them. CDR3 coding DNA: TGTGCCAGCAGTGAAGTTAAGGGGCGGTATGGCTACACCTTC. The encoded protein is CASSEVKGRYGYTF.

This chain joins TRBV18 and TRBJ2-2, with D hard to call. The germline V gene encodes CDR1 KGHSH and CDR2 LQKENI. The CDR3 totals 12 residues. V was trimmed by 2 bases and J by 8 bases, leaving 6 bases between them. The CDR3 DNA follows: TGTGCCAGCTCACCAATCAGAGGGGAGCTGTTTTTT. Protein product: CASSPIRGELFF.

The J gene is TRBJ1-2, the V gene TRBV10-1; tentative D call: TRBD1 (6 bases). The CDR3 has 13 residues. The V and J ends lost 3 bases and 4 bases respectively, with 9 bases between them. The germline CDR1 and CDR2 sequences are WNHNN and SYGVQD (reference sequence). The CDR3 spells CASSDQGPYGYTF. In DNA form, the CDR3 reads TGCGCCAGCAGTGATCAGGGGCCCTATGGCTACACCTTC.

The rearrangement joins TRBV5-1 to TRBJ2-3; a weak D match, TRBD2 (5 bases). Trimming cost V 4 bases and J 0 bases, with 15 bases left between them. Germline V lookup: CDR1 SGHRS, CDR2 YFSETQ. The CDR3 totals 16 residues. The CDR3: CASSPGRGPSTDTQYF. In nucleotides, the CDR3 is TGCGCCAGCAGCCCCGGTAGAGGGCCGAGCACAGATACGCAGTATTTT.